Presented here are 29 T cell receptor beta chains from one specimen sequenced in a study of PD-L1 blockade in urothelial cancer. Sequenced by immunoSEQ multiplex PCR; TCRdb stores in-frame clones only, minus some. The repertoire holds about 50,000 clones, with 79% as singletons. Time point indicated: pretreatment peripheral blood. The specimen comprised PBMCs, sampled around atezolizumab (anti-PD-L1) treatment. The receptors were gathered from a man between 65 and 80 years old with urothelial cancer.

V usage is TRBV5-1 and J usage is TRBJ2-2; 16 nucleotides agree with TRBD2. The J segment lost 0 bases and the V segment lost 4 bases, leaving 6 bases of the junction unmatched. The CDR3 has 19 amino acids. From germline, CDR1 is SGHRS and CDR2 YFSETQ. CDR3 sequence: CASSRGLAGGPSNTGELFF. The CDR3 DNA is TGCGCCAGCAGCCGGGGACTAGCGGGAGGGCCTTCGAACACCGGGGAGCTGTTTTTT.

V gene TRBV27 combines with J gene TRBJ2-3; no reliable D call. This CDR3 comprises 12 residues. V was clipped by 3 bases and J by 8 bases, with 9 bases between them. The germline V gene encodes CDR1 MNHEY and CDR2 SMNVEV (reference sequence). CDR3 residues: CASSFRVGTQYF. CDR3 nucleotides: TGTGCCAGCAGTTTTAGAGTTGGTACGCAGTATTTT.

The rearrangement joins TRBV10-3 to TRBJ2-7, with no clear D. Looked up from germline, CDR1 is ENHRY and CDR2 is SYGVKD. The CDR3 consists of 13 residues. With 0 bases removed from V and 3 bases from J, the gap between germline ends came to 6 bases. The DNA for the CDR3 is TGTGCCATCAGTGAGTCTAACAACTACGAGCAGTACTTC. Translation: CAISESNNYEQYF.

This clone was observed a few times. The gene calls are TRBV7-6 and TRBJ1-2; D is unclear. Germline-derived CDR1 and CDR2 are SGHVS and FNYEAQ. The ends were cut back, 5 bases at V and 7 bases at J, with 14 bases in the middle. The CDR3 consists of 13 residues. CDR3 bases: TGTGCCAGCAGCACCGACGGCGAGGGTGGCTACACCTTC. It specifies CASSTDGEGGYTF.

V gene TRBV28 combines with J gene TRBJ1-3; tentatively, D is TRBD1 (6 bases). This CDR3 spans 13 amino acids. Germline lookup yields CDR1 MDHEN and CDR2 SYDVKM. V was trimmed by 5 bases and J by 8 bases, leaving 13 bases between them. CDR3 in DNA: TGTGCCAGCAGTCCCGCACAGGGTGACACCATATATTTT. This sequence encodes CASSPAQGDTIYF.

The chain employs TRBV7-9 and TRBJ1-2; TRBD1 matches at 7 bases. The CDR3 is 14 residues long. Germline V CDR1 and CDR2: SEHNR, FQNEAQ (reference sequence). V was clipped by 4 bases and J by 4 bases; unmatched bases: 6. The chain's CDR3 is CASSSDRTFYGYTF. Written as DNA, the CDR3 is TGTGCCAGCAGCTCGGACAGGACCTTCTATGGCTACACCTTC.

The rearrangement uses TRBV7-9 and TRBJ2-5; TRBD1 agrees at 9 bases. Germline CDR1 and CDR2: SEHNR and FQNEAQ (reference sequence). CDR3 size: 15 residues. V lost 5 bases and J lost 4; bases outside the gene matches: 8. The CDR3 reads CASSNYRGRGETQYF. CDR3 in DNA: TGTGCCAGCAGCAACTACAGGGGGCGAGGAGAGACCCAGTACTTC.

The CDR3 region is CASSLTYSGNTIYF. The CDR3 coding sequence is TGCGCCAGCAGCCTTACCTACTCTGGAAACACCATATATTTT. The chain uses TRBV5-1 and TRBJ1-3; the D is unclear. This CDR3 is 14 amino acids long. V was clipped by 4 bases and J by 0 bases, with 8 bases between them. Germline lookup yields CDR1 SGHRS and CDR2 YFSETQ.

The rearrangement uses TRBV6-1 and TRBJ2-7; weak D call: TRBD1 (5 bases). The CDR3 covers 13 residues. Germline V CDR1 and CDR2: MNHNS, SASEGT. Between the trimmed V and J ends, which lost 4 bases and 4 bases, there was a span of 11 bases. The DNA for the CDR3 is TGTGCCAGCAGTGTCCCAGGGTGGTACGAGCAGTACTTC. Its protein is CASSVPGWYEQYF.

The J gene is TRBJ1-1, the V gene TRBV7-9; D is perhaps TRBD1 (5 bases). Germline CDR1 is SEHNR and CDR2 is FQNEAQ (reference sequence). V was clipped by 5 bases and J by 3 bases, with 13 bases between them. This CDR3 is 14 amino acids long. CDR3 coding DNA: TGTGCCAGCAGCAAAAGCGGGGGGTACACTGAAGCTTTCTTT. Its translation: CASSKSGGYTEAFF.

This sequence joins TRBV25-1 and TRBJ2-2, with D perhaps TRBD1 (6 bases). The CDR3 runs to 14 residues. Germline V gives CDR1 MGHDK, CDR2 SYGVNS. V gave up 8 bases and J gave up 7 bases, with 17 bases separating them. The chain's CDR3 is CASRFTGYDGELFF. CDR3 DNA: TGTGCCAGCCGTTTTACAGGGTATGACGGGGAGCTGTTTTTT.

The gene calls are TRBV7-9 and TRBJ2-7; no clear D. V was shortened by 1 base and J by 1 base, with 8 bases between the two germline ends. The CDR3 extends over 14 amino acids. Germline loops: CDR1 SEHNR, CDR2 FQNEAQ (reference sequence). CDR3 DNA: TGTGCCAGCAGCTTAGGTCACGGGTCCTACGAGCAGTACTTC. Its translation: CASSLGHGSYEQYF.

The rearrangement joins TRBV2 to TRBJ1-2; possibly TRBD1 for D (5 bases). Trimming took 4 bases from V and 2 from J, leaving 8 bases between them. The germline CDR1 and CDR2 sequences are SNHLY and FYNNEI. This CDR3 has 13 residues. The CDR3 DNA reads TGTGCCAGCAGTGGGGGGGAGAACTATGGCTACACCTTC. This sequence encodes CASSGGENYGYTF.

Only a few counts were recorded for this clone. The gene calls are TRBV19 and TRBJ1-1; possibly TRBD1 for D (6 bases). V gave up 5 bases and J gave up 5 bases, with 15 bases separating them. Looked up from germline, CDR1 is LNHDA and CDR2 is SQIVND (reference sequence). The CDR3 contains 14 residues. CDR3 DNA sequence: TGTGCCAGTAGTTTACGTCCAGGGGAGACTGAAGCTTTCTTT. Its protein product is CASSLRPGETEAFF.

The chain employs TRBV5-8 and TRBJ2-1; D is possibly TRBD2 (6 bases). Between the trimmed V and J ends, which lost 0 bases and 8 bases, there was a span of 18 bases. The CDR3 has 16 residues. Germline assignment: CDR1 SGHTS and CDR2 YDEGEE. The CDR3 reads CASSLGSWGVSDEQFF. The CDR3 DNA reads as TGTGCCAGCAGCTTGGGCTCCTGGGGGGTCTCCGATGAGCAGTTCTTC.

The chain carries TRBV2 and TRBJ2-2; TRBD2 matches at 14 bases. V shed 6 bases and J 5 bases; nucleotides not matched to a gene: 8. The CDR3 runs 17 residues. Per germline, CDR1 SNHLY and CDR2 FYNNEI. CDR3 loop: CASRVTSGRGRTGELFF. DNA for the CDR3: TGTGCCAGCAGAGTGACTAGCGGGAGGGGAAGAACCGGGGAGCTGTTTTTT.

The rearrangement uses TRBV5-6 and TRBJ2-7; 10 positions match TRBD1. Trimming removed 4 bases from V and 3 bases from J; junction bases left unmatched: 4. The CDR3 contains 14 residues. The germline gives CDR1 SGHDT, CDR2 YYEEEE. This CDR3 is CASSVRDRGYEQYF. In DNA form, the CDR3 reads TGTGCCAGCAGCGTCCGGGACAGGGGCTACGAGCAGTACTTC.

The rearrangement links TRBV28 to TRBJ2-7, with D perhaps TRBD1 (6 bases). The V end was cut by 6 bases, the J end by 1 base, with 19 bases between. The germline V gene has CDR1 MDHEN and CDR2 SYDVKM. This CDR3 is 16 amino acids long. This CDR3 is CASRARDIIGSYEQYF. In DNA, the CDR3 is TGTGCCAGCAGGGCCCGGGACATAATTGGATCCTACGAGCAGTACTTC.

CDR3 region: CASRAGGVYEQYF. CDR3 DNA: TGTGCCAGCAGAGCGGGAGGGGTCTACGAGCAGTACTTC. This chain joins TRBV28 and TRBJ2-7; TRBD2 agrees at 10 bases. Trimming took 6 bases from V and 3 from J; bases not matched to a gene: 2. This CDR3 spans 13 amino acids. CDR1 MDHEN and CDR2 SYDVKM come from the germline V gene.

CDR3 protein: CASFFDTTYGETQYF. The CDR3 DNA reads TGTGCCAGTTTTTTTGACACGACCTACGGAGAGACCCAGTACTTC. The V gene is TRBV19, the J gene TRBJ2-5; D gene uncertain. Trimming cost V 8 bases and J 4 bases, with 20 bases left between them. CDR1 LNHDA and CDR2 SQIVND come from the germline V gene (reference sequence). The CDR3 runs to 15 residues.

The chain employs TRBV30 and TRBJ1-1, with TRBD1 as a possible D gene (6 bases). The CDR3 runs 15 residues. V shed 2 bases and J shed 1 base, with 14 bases lying between them. Germline V gene sequence: CDR1 GTSNPN, CDR2 SVGIG (reference sequence). CDR3 amino acids: CAWSRVGTTNTEAFF. The DNA of the CDR3 is TGTGCCTGGAGTAGGGTGGGGACAACGAACACTGAAGCTTTCTTT.

The V call is TRBV7-2, the J call TRBJ2-3, with 9 bases identical to TRBD2. Germline V lookup: CDR1 SGHTA, CDR2 FQGNSA. V trimming: 1 base; J trimming: 4 bases; junction bases outside the gene matches: 3. The CDR3 runs to 15 residues. The CDR3 DNA is TGTGCCAGCAGCTTAGGACTAGCGGCTCCAGATACGCAGTATTTT. The encoded protein is CASSLGLAAPDTQYF.

The chain carries TRBV4-2 and TRBJ2-7; 10 bases align to TRBD1. The CDR3 runs to 17 residues. CDR1 and CDR2 (germline): LGHNA, YNFKEQ. The ends lost 3 bases at V and 7 bases at J; junction bases unmatched: 15. CDR3: CASSHQNSRDRGREQYF. CDR3 coding DNA: TGTGCCAGCAGCCATCAAAATTCCCGGGACAGGGGTCGGGAGCAGTACTTC.

The V gene is TRBV29-1, the J gene TRBJ2-1; 7 bases agree with TRBD2. CDR1 is SQVTM, CDR2 ANQGSEA, per germline. This CDR3 region has 15 residues. After removal of 1 base from V and 9 bases from J, the junction contained 12 bases not matched to a gene. The CDR3 bases are TGCAGCGTTGAAGGGGAGGGAGGGAGGGCCGTTGAGCAGTTCTTC. The encoded protein is CSVEGEGGRAVEQFF.

This rearrangement joins TRBV19 to TRBJ2-1; TRBD2 agrees at 9 bases. V dropped 2 bases and J dropped 5; count of bases not matched to a gene: 4. CDR3 length: 15 residues. CDR1 LNHDA and CDR2 SQIVND come from the germline V gene (reference sequence). The CDR3 DNA sequence: TGTGCCAGTAGTATAAGTAGCGGGAGACACAATGAGCAGTTCTTC. Amino acid sequence: CASSISSGRHNEQFF.

The gene calls are TRBV2 and TRBJ2-1; 11 nucleotides align to TRBD2. The junction had 11 bases not matched to a gene; V was cut back by 9 bases and J by 7 bases. The CDR3 loop spans 15 amino acids. Germline CDR1 SNHLY, CDR2 FYNNEI. CDR3 coding DNA: TGTGCCAGGGCCGATAGACTAGCGGGAAAAAATGAGCAGTTCTTC. It codes for CARADRLAGKNEQFF.

This chain joins TRBV6-1 and TRBJ1-5, with D possibly being TRBD1 (6 bases). The CDR3 sequence is 14 residues long. The germline V gene encodes CDR1 MNHNS and CDR2 SASEGT. The V gene lost 5 bases and the J gene lost 11 bases, with 19 bases spanning the gap. CDR3 nucleotides: TGTGCCAGCAGTCGAACCCACGGACAGTCGTCCCAGCATTTT. It yields the protein CASSRTHGQSSQHF.

The chain is built from TRBV7-6 and TRBJ2-5, with 7 bases that match TRBD1. Losses at the gene ends were 5 bases for V and 2 bases for J; bases not matched to a gene: 2. The germline V gene encodes CDR1 SGHVS and CDR2 FNYEAQ. The CDR3 consists of 13 residues. The CDR3, as DNA: TGTGCCAGCAGCAGGGGGCGGCAAGAGACCCAGTACTTC. Translating it yields CASSRGRQETQYF.

The V gene is TRBV11-2, the J gene TRBJ1-3; 9 bases line up with TRBD1. Trimming at V came to 5 bases and at J to 6 bases, leaving 5 bases not matched to a gene. Germline lookup yields CDR1 SGHAT and CDR2 FQNNGV. The CDR3 contains 14 residues. For the CDR3, the DNA is TGTGCCAGCAGCAGAACAGGGGGCGAAAACACCATATATTTT. Protein product: CASSRTGGENTIYF.